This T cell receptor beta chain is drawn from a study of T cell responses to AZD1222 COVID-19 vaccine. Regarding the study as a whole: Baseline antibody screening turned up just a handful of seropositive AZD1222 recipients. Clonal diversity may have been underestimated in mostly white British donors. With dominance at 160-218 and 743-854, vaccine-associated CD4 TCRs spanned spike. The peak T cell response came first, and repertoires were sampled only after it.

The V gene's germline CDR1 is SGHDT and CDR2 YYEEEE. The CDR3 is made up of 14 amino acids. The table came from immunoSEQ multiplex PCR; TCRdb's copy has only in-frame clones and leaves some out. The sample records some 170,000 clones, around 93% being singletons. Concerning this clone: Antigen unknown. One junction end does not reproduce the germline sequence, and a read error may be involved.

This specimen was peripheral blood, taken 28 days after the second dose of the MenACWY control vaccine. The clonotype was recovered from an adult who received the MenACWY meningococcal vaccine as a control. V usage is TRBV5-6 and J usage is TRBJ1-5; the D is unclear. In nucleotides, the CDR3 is TGTGCCAGCAGCCTTAGAGCGATTAATCGGCCCCAGCATTTT. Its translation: CASSLRAINRPQHF.